The T cell receptor beta chain under discussion was sequenced for a study of shared clonotypes between healthy human individuals (dated by TCRdb to 2019 to 2021). Broadly, across the study: Three men and a couple of women, aged 18 to 49 years, made up the cohort. Each donor's leukapheresis produced roughly between roughly 0.9 and 8.9 billion PBMCs. To estimate repertoire size and how much clonotype sharing occurs between individuals, the study deeply sequenced the blood TCR repertoires of about 5 healthy adults. Libraries were prepared and TCR repertoires were sequenced by different laboratories using diverse techniques, in order to increase sequencing depth and limit assay-specific biases. The full study reports these points: Because the study included a small number of donors, the genetic and exposure-history diversity represented was limited. Pairwise subsampling led to the expectation that sequencing depth would affect the degree of clonotype sharing among donors. Sampling was restricted to blood, and TCR repertoires in tissues likely differ from the TCR repertoires found in blood.

In this sample, this clone turned up once. No cognate antigen has been identified for it. Nothing much larger sits one base from this clone, and base qualities are not available. Healthy HIV-negative adults with no recently reported acute infections or vaccinations were included as donors. Every donor was a Caucasian adult living in Nashville, Tennessee, USA. For unsorted samples, 70 million to 95 million PBMCs were counted, and genomic DNA was extracted using the QIAamp DNA Blood Mini kit. Blood was obtained by leukapheresis, after which PBMCs were separated by Ficoll-Histopaque density gradient centrifugation and cryopreserved in liquid nitrogen vapor phase. Using the deep immunoSEQ assay, multiplex PCR amplified TCR CDR3 regions from genomic DNA. For each cell subset, the extracted genomic DNA was distributed evenly across all wells of several immunoSEQ 96-well plates, and each plate served as one replicate. For unsorted PBMC, 250 to 300 ng of genomic DNA, equivalent to approximately 28,000 T cell genomes, went into each replicate PCR. Unsorted PBMC genomic DNA was sequenced across ten immunoSEQ deep assay plates. Purified libraries were quantified with a Qubit 3.0 fluorometer, sized on a Bioanalyzer 2100, and re-quantified with the KAPA Library Quantification kit. A separate single-read 150-cycle Illumina NextSeq 550 flow cell was used to sequence each immunoSEQ 96-well plate. Regarding the original processing steps: Because the immunoSEQ output held only junctional sequences and lacked quality scores, the filtering could not match the filtering applied to full-length reads. To assign V/J genes and CDR3, sequences were annotated using PyIR, a Python wrapper for IgBLAST v1.9, with IMGT germline references. Any read was removed if the V/J assignment was weak (E-value above 1e-6), the CDR3 was missing, or the read contained stop codons, out-of-frame junctions, or ambiguous translated residues. V3J clonotypes were defined by identical inferred V gene, J gene, and CDR3 amino acid sequence. Percentage overlap between repertoires was computed as shared unique clonotypes divided by the size of the smaller repertoire. Richness of each repertoire was evaluated using RTK rarefaction, the Chao1 estimator, and Recon v2.1 estimates of unobserved clonotypes. The source is immuneACCESS, and TCRdb retained only in-frame sequences with V and J called. Part of the clones is not carried over; for the studies checked, unresolved V genes explain less than half of this, and the remainder is unexplained. V and J calls plus clone size are reproduced from that table; the DNA served to infer D and trimming. Across this sample there are 450,000 to 500,000 clones, with 70% to 80% seen only once. 13% of the sample rests with the top ten.

Measured from the cysteine to the phenylalanine, the CDR3 is 14 residues long. The entry retains the CDR3 DNA only, 42 bases that are in frame from base 1. CDR1 MNHNS and CDR2 SASEGT are derived from the germline V gene. The V and J ends are trimmed by 4 bases and 1 base, leaving 10 bases between them. The rearranged segments are TRBV6-1 and TRBJ2-5, with a weak D call of TRBD1 (5 bases match). The clonotype comes from a woman aged 40 to 50 in good health. Some clones in this sample may be carry-over from other donors' samples. The specimen was PBMCs. In nucleotide form, the sequence is TGTGCCAGCAGTGCGACAGTGGCCCAAGAGACCCAGTACTTC. The translation is CASSATVAQETQYF.